The 21 T cell receptor beta chains below were found in one sample sequenced in a study of T cells in localized non-small cell lung cancer. Repertoires were generated with immunoSEQ multiplex PCR, while TCRdb's copy carries only in-frame clones and drops some. The repertoire has tens of thousands of clones, 70% to 90% of them found once; the top ten carry about 3.5%. The specimen was peripheral blood, collected before any cancer treatment. These receptors all stem from a man aged 18 to 49 with stage I lung adenocarcinoma.

The rearrangement links TRBV4-2 to TRBJ2-2; unclear D gene. This CDR3 spans 15 amino acids. The V and J ends lost 0 bases and 2 bases respectively, with 7 bases between them. The germline CDR1 and CDR2 sequences are LGHNA and YNFKEQ. The DNA for the CDR3 is TGTGCCAGCAGCCAAGAATTGCTAAACACCGGGGAGCTGTTTTTT. Protein sequence: CASSQELLNTGELFF.

The chain combines TRBV29-1 with TRBJ1-6, with D hard to call. Germline CDR1 and CDR2: SQVTM and ANQGSEA. Trimming pared 7 bases from V and 7 bases from J, leaving 14 bases between. The CDR3 totals 13 residues. The CDR3 protein is CSAQDAGNSPLHF. In nucleotides, the CDR3 is TGCAGCGCCCAGGACGCGGGGAATTCACCCCTCCACTTT. The full variable domain, rest sourced from reference TRBV29-1 and TRBJ1-6, is SAVISQKPSRDICQRGTSLTIQCQVDSQVTMMFWYRQQPGQSLTLIATANQGSEATYESGFVIDKFPISRPNLTFSTLTVSNMSPEDSSIYLCSAQDAGNSPLHFGNGTRLTVT.

The chain uses TRBV5-6 and TRBJ2-1; 8 bases are a match to TRBD1. The CDR3 has 16 amino acids. Germline CDR1 SGHDT, CDR2 YYEEEE. Germline trimming cut 0 bases from V and 4 bases from J; bases unmatched to any gene: 6. The CDR3 loop is CASSLARGRRYNEQFF. CDR3 nucleotides: TGTGCCAGCAGCTTGGCCAGGGGGCGCAGGTACAATGAGCAGTTCTTC.

This clone was detected once. This chain uses TRBV7-2 with TRBJ1-2; D perhaps matches TRBD1 (5 bases). The ends were cut back, 5 bases at V and 2 bases at J, with 18 bases in the middle. Germline values: CDR1 SGHTA, CDR2 FQGNSA. The length of the CDR3 is 16 residues. The CDR3 protein is CASSPRGNPLNYGYTF. The CDR3 DNA sequence: TGTGCCAGCAGCCCACGGGGGAACCCTCTGAACTATGGCTACACCTTC.

The CDR3 spells CASSTGTVSYGYTF. The CDR3 nucleotides read TGTGCCAGCAGTACCGGGACAGTCTCCTATGGCTACACCTTC. This sequence joins TRBV6-5 and TRBJ1-2; 7 bases map to TRBD1. The CDR3 is 14 amino acids. V shed 5 bases, J shed 4 bases, and the junction held 7 bases outside the gene matches. The germline CDR1 and CDR2 sequences are MNHEY and SVGAGI.

This chain uses TRBV30 with TRBJ1-1; D might be TRBD1 (6 bases). This CDR3 comprises 14 residues. Germline lookup yields CDR1 GTSNPN and CDR2 SVGIG (reference sequence). V lost 2 bases, J lost 1 base, and 11 bases lay in between. The chain's CDR3 is CAWSLWTENTEAFF. The CDR3 DNA sequence: TGTGCCTGGAGTCTCTGGACAGAGAACACTGAAGCTTTCTTT.

The J gene is TRBJ1-2, the V gene TRBV5-4, with D maybe TRBD1 (5 bases). There are 13 residues in the CDR3. CDR1 is SGHNT and CDR2 is YYREEE in the germline V gene (reference sequence). V lost 3 bases, J lost 2 bases, and 8 bases lay in between. The CDR3 sequence: CASSSGHNYGYTF. The CDR3 DNA follows: TGTGCCAGCAGCTCTGGACACAACTATGGCTACACCTTC.

This chain connects TRBV4-2 to TRBJ1-2; D possibly corresponds to TRBD1 (6 bases). The CDR3 has 17 amino acids. V was shortened by 0 bases and J by 7 bases, with 21 bases between the two germline ends. Germline CDR1 LGHNA, CDR2 YNFKEQ. The chain's CDR3 is CASSQDIGRGRDGGYTF. DNA of the CDR3: TGTGCCAGCAGCCAAGATATCGGCAGGGGACGGGATGGTGGCTACACCTTC.

This clone was counted a few times. The chain employs TRBV6-5 and TRBJ2-7; no clear D. Germline CDR1 reads MNHEY; CDR2 reads SVGAGI. CDR3 length equals 15 residues. Trimming removed 6 bases from V and 0 bases from J, with 15 bases in between. This CDR3 reads CASSQKQRTSYEQYF. CDR3 sequence (DNA): TGTGCCAGCAGCCAGAAGCAGAGAACCTCCTACGAGCAGTACTTC.

The V call is TRBV27, the J call TRBJ1-2; no clear D. V was shortened by 3 bases and J by 2 bases, with 13 bases between the two germline ends. The CDR3 totals 15 residues. The germline CDR1 and CDR2 sequences are MNHEY and SMNVEV (reference sequence). The CDR3 spells CASSFSRGRNYGYTF. CDR3 DNA sequence: TGTGCCAGCAGTTTCAGTCGAGGCAGAAACTATGGCTACACCTTC.

Points on this clone: Distinct nucleotide sequences in the sample also encode this CDR3. V gene TRBV6-6 combines with J gene TRBJ1-1; perhaps TRBD1 as D (6 bases). Trimming cost V 6 bases and J 1 base, with 9 bases left between them. Germline CDR1 is MNHNY and CDR2 is SVGAGI (reference sequence). CDR3 size: 13 residues. CDR3 DNA: TGTGCCAGCAGCCTGACAGGGAACACTGAAGCTTTCTTT. Its translation: CASSLTGNTEAFF.

This clone was recorded once. The chain recombines TRBV9 with TRBJ2-5; maybe TRBD1 (6 bases). Trimming took off 5 bases at V and 5 bases at J, with 10 bases between the two ends. In germline, CDR1 is SGDLS, CDR2 YYNGEE. This CDR3 region has 12 residues. The CDR3 DNA sequence: TGTGCCAGCAGGGGGGCCGAGGAGACCCAGTACTTC. It encodes CASRGAEETQYF.

V usage is TRBV30 and J usage is TRBJ1-3; maybe TRBD1 (5 bases). This CDR3 has 15 amino acids. Per the germline V gene, CDR1 is GTSNPN and CDR2 is SVGIG (reference sequence). The V end lost 0 bases, the J end lost 0 bases, and 9 bases lay between the germline ends. CDR3 in amino acids: CAWSVQGFSGNTIYF. In DNA, the CDR3 is TGTGCCTGGAGTGTGCAGGGCTTCTCTGGAAACACCATATATTTT.

The chain is built from TRBV19 and TRBJ1-1; 8 bases align to TRBD1. J was trimmed by 4 bases and V by 6 bases; bases with no gene match: 7. The CDR3 has 14 residues. CDR1 is LNHDA, CDR2 SQIVND, per germline (reference sequence). The CDR3 region is CASSNRQGSTEAFF. The CDR3 DNA sequence: TGTGCCAGTAGCAACAGACAGGGGAGCACTGAAGCTTTCTTT.

This sequence joins TRBV7-9 and TRBJ2-5; D call uncertain. Germline values: CDR1 SEHNR, CDR2 FQNEAQ (reference sequence). Trimming shortened V by 4 bases and J by 3 bases, and 12 bases separated the two germline ends. The CDR3 sequence is 14 residues long. CDR3 sequence reads: CASSSLEYKETQYF. The CDR3 nucleotides are TGTGCCAGCAGCTCCCTAGAATATAAAGAGACCCAGTACTTC.

This chain connects TRBV27 to TRBJ1-3; no reliable D call. The V end lost 3 bases, the J end lost 8 bases, and 14 bases lay between the germline ends. CDR1 MNHEY and CDR2 SMNVEV come from the germline V gene (reference sequence). The CDR3 totals 14 residues. CDR3: CASSFSPGGDTIYF. The CDR3 DNA reads TGTGCCAGCAGTTTTTCCCCCGGCGGGGACACCATATATTTT.

This sequence joins TRBV6-1 and TRBJ1-6; 8 bases match TRBD1. Germline assignment: CDR1 MNHNS and CDR2 SASEGT. Trimming cost V 0 bases and J 0 bases; bases outside gene matches: 13. This CDR3 contains 21 residues. In nucleotides, the CDR3 is TGTGCCAGCAGTGAAGCGAGGGGTGGGACAGGCGGAAGCTCCTATAATTCACCCCTCCACTTT. Amino acid sequence: CASSEARGGTGGSSYNSPLHF.

The rearrangement uses TRBV9 and TRBJ2-7; TRBD2 matches at 8 bases. Unmatched junction bases numbered 4, after V lost 0 bases and J lost 2 bases. The germline CDR1 and CDR2 sequences are SGDLS and YYNGEE. The CDR3 sequence is 15 residues long. The CDR3 DNA sequence: TGTGCCAGCAGCGTAGATCCGGGGGGGACCTACGAGCAGTACTTC. It encodes CASSVDPGGTYEQYF. Full variable domain (rest looked up from reference TRBV9 and TRBJ2-7): DSGVTQTPKHLITATGQRVTLRCSPRSGDLSVYWYQQSLDQGLQFLIQYYNGEERAKGNILERFSAQQFPDLHSELNLSSLELGDSALYFCASSVDPGGTYEQYFGPGTRLTVT.

The rearrangement links TRBV7-9 to TRBJ1-5, with TRBD1 matching 7 bases. V dropped 5 bases and J dropped 6; count of bases not matched to a gene: 7. The CDR3 loop spans 14 amino acids. From germline, CDR1 is SEHNR and CDR2 FQNEAQ (reference sequence). CDR3 DNA: TGTGCCAGCAGCGAAAGACAGGGCGGTCAGCCCCAGCATTTT. This gives the protein CASSERQGGQPQHF.

The genes are TRBV6-5 and TRBJ1-3; D is unresolved. Germline assignment: CDR1 MNHEY and CDR2 SVGAGI. V lost 2 bases and J lost 0, with 8 bases in between. CDR3 length: 15 amino acids. CDR3 coding DNA: TGTGCCAGCAGTTACGACCGGGACTCTGGAAACACCATATATTTT. Encoded protein: CASSYDRDSGNTIYF.

This chain joins TRBV10-3 and TRBJ1-2; 7 nucleotides align to TRBD1. In germline, CDR1 is ENHRY, CDR2 SYGVKD. There are 13 residues in the CDR3. V dropped 2 bases and J dropped 6; count of bases not matched to a gene: 3. CDR3 loop: CAISEGQGDGYTF. The CDR3 DNA is TGTGCCATCAGTGAGGGGCAGGGGGATGGCTACACCTTC.